These T cell receptor beta chains were read from a single sample in a study of shared clonotypes between healthy human individuals. The data were produced by immunoSEQ multiplex PCR, yet TCRdb's version contains in-frame clones alone and is incomplete. The data hold under 600,000 clones, with roughly 98% observed a single time. The source material was naive CD8+ T cells sorted from blood. The receptors were gathered from a young man in good health. The CDR3 runs from the conserved cysteine through the conserved F or W.

TRBJ2-1	TRBV5-1	CASSYGLAVDSGDEQFF
TRBJ2-5	TRBV5-6	CASGALGKETQYF
TRBJ2-7	TRBV7-9	CASSSARLANNEQYF
TRBJ2-7	TRBV18	CASSPPDTILQRDLYEQYF
TRBJ1-5	TRBV19	CASSIPSGIDQPQHF
TRBJ2-7	TRBV27	CASSLSGTLSYEQYF
TRBJ2-2	TRBV11-2	CASSLGATGRWSGELFF
TRBJ2-3	TRBV29-1	CSVELAGEPTDTQYF
TRBJ2-1	TRBV2	CASSDPTGGHGNEQFF
TRBJ2-7	TRBV7-8	CASSYRLVSYEQYF
TRBJ1-5	TRBV16	CASSQSWGTGDLHQPQHF
TRBJ2-7	TRBV27	CASSLTTGGSTYEQYF
TRBJ2-7	TRBV28	CASSLLGTADPEQYF
TRBJ2-1	TRBV5-1	CASSLAGNEQFF
TRBJ2-4	TRBV7-6	CASSLGEANPQYF
TRBJ2-7	TRBV27	CASSTPSAGTEQYF
TRBJ2-1	TRBV7-9	CASSGGGQGLNNEQFF
TRBJ1-5	TRBV5-4	CASSLDSVQPQHF
TRBJ2-7	TRBV7-9	CASSSSAGGPSHEQYF
TRBJ2-7	TRBV25-1	CASSATGLGEQYF
TRBJ2-7	TRBV11-2	CASSSLSVEQYF
TRBJ1-5	TRBV7-9	CASSPVGAFGNQPQHF
TRBJ2-1	TRBV7-3	CASSSTIGAYNEQFF
TRBJ2-1	TRBV28	CASSLPPGQRWFRGNEQFF
TRBJ2-3	TRBV29-1	CIFTGSTDTQYF
TRBJ2-1	TRBV29-1	CSPRGLLGDEQFF
TRBJ2-5	TRBV5-6	CASSWTVQETQYF
TRBJ2-7	TRBV27	CASSQGWEQYF
TRBJ2-1	TRBV5-6	CASSSSYDEQFF
TRBJ1-5	TRBV10-3	CAISDFGDQPQHF
TRBJ2-7	TRBV11-2	CASSLGALAGEQYF
TRBJ1-5	TRBV6-1	CASRDTVYSNQPQHF
TRBJ2-1	TRBV7-9	CASSLEGSSYNEQFF
TRBJ2-3	TRBV7-9	CASSLEGGGTDTQYF
TRBJ1-1	TRBV13	CASRHQNTEAFF
TRBJ1-1	TRBV10-3	CASPGIEAFF
TRBJ2-3	TRBV9	CASSPLVSGESTDTQYF
TRBJ2-7	TRBV27	CASSSSPGGSYEQYF
TRBJ2-5	TRBV14	CASSHWDRGQETQYF
TRBJ2-7	TRBV28	CASSLTIYEQYF
TRBJ2-7	TRBV6-6	CASSLRLRGPYEQYF
TRBJ1-5	TRBV1	CTSVLPRDRYSYSNQPQHF
TRBJ2-5	TRBV9	CASSGDRGYQETQYF
TRBJ1-1	TRBV6-1	CASMDRADEAFF
TRBJ1-1	TRBV28	CASSSGQGWAEAFF
TRBJ2-5	TRBV9	CASSVGWKETQYF
TRBJ1-2	TRBV6-4	CASREGLSYTF
TRBJ2-7	TRBV9	CASSVATGSYEQYF
TRBJ2-5	TRBV11-2	CASSLEASGQETQYF
TRBJ1-2	TRBV27	CASSDDRWYGYTF
TRBJ2-1	TRBV27	CASKPKEPRYNEQFF
TRBJ2-7	TRBV4-3	CASSQDQPAGGSYEQYF
TRBJ2-5	TRBV6-5	CASSYLGRGAETQYF
TRBJ2-7	TRBV5-4	CAGNRAGLGYEQYF
TRBJ2-5	TRBV6-5	CASSYNGGLQETQYF
TRBJ2-7	TRBV6-6	CASRGTLAGGEYEQYF
TRBJ1-1	TRBV27	CASSLFPGGVTEAFF
TRBJ2-7	TRBV29-1	CSVGEQGWGEQYF
TRBJ2-7	TRBV4-1	CASSPAGTGVYSNYEQYF
TRBJ2-3	TRBV27	CASSSPTSGTTDTQYF